This T cell receptor (beta chain) was identified during a study of brain T cells in children with intractable seizures. CDR3 size: 13 residues. CDR1 SGHNT and CDR2 YYREEE come from the germline V gene (reference sequence). Trimming left V 3 bases short and J 6 bases short, with 10 bases between. As to this clone: Its target is not known.

Study-wide points: HCMV serostatus was not known, and viral specificity came from CDR3 similarity only.

TCRdb's copy holds only in-frame clones and misses some; the assay was immunoSEQ multiplex PCR. Among about 350,000 clones listed, over 90% were seen once. Regarding time point: blood from clinic visit 5 months post-surgery; TSC patient then seizure free. The sequenced cases were selected for having the highest brain T cell transcript signatures. This clonotype was obtained from a boy in the first two years of life with tuberous sclerosis and intractable seizures. The starting material was peripheral blood, obtained 4 to 5 months after surgery. The chain recombines TRBV5-4 with TRBJ2-1; the D is unclear. CDR3 sequence (DNA): TGTGCCAGCAGCTCCCATGACGGCAATGAGCAGTTCTTC. Protein sequence: CASSSHDGNEQFF.